This T cell receptor beta chain was sequenced in a study of T-cell reconstitution after alpha-beta-depleted transplantation in children. General study points: Most T-cell counts and diversity one year after the transplant came from T cells that were newly produced. Several hundred expanded graft clones reportedly supplied alpha-beta T cells about two months after transplant.

As regards this clonotype: What it binds is unknown.

The germline gives CDR1 GTSNPN, CDR2 SVGIG (reference sequence). Trimming pared 2 bases from V and 2 bases from J, leaving 10 bases between. The CDR3 contains 14 residues. A library of TCRbeta sequences, prepared with unique molecular identifiers, was generated. Each CDR3 protein is one row after TCRdb ran MiXCR on the PCR reads. The data show about 470,000 distinct CDR3 sequences, over 40% seen once. The clonotype was recovered from a girl aged 2 to 10 with aplastic anemia, due to receive a stem cell transplant. The V and J genes are TRBV30 and TRBJ1-5; D remains unclear. The specimen was PBMCs, collected before TCRalphabeta/CD19-depleted stem cell transplant. The CDR3: CAWSPWLGNQPQHF. The CDR3 DNA is TGTGCCTGGAGTCCCTGGCTCGGCAATCAGCCCCAGCATTTT. Full variable domain (outside the CDR3, taken from reference TRBV30 and TRBJ1-5): SQTIHQWPATLVQPVGSPLSLECTVEGTSNPNLYWYRQAAGRGLQLLFYSVGIGQISSEVPQNLSASRPQDRQFILSSKKLLLSDSGFYLCAWSPWLGNQPQHFGDGTRLSIL.